The table lists the clone carrying this T cell receptor (beta chain) with a few counts. The data were obtained in a study of blood T cells in healthy people across ages. Each sample used at least 6.5 million PBMCs. A second PCR, run for about 7 to 12 cycles, used a sample-barcoded 5' primer plus a J-beta primer mix. MiXCR was run by TCRdb on the 5' RACE reads, yielding one entry per CDR3 protein. The top ten clones hold 7.5% to 9% of a sample with roughly 500,000 distinct CDR3 sequences, around 24% of them seen once. Germline CDR1 MNHEY, CDR2 SVGEGT. CDR3 length: 12 amino acids. V lost 5 bases and J 1 base, leaving 5 bases between the germline ends. The same data also contributed to another study, on T cells of mothers and their children.

The TCR was taken from a boy aged 5-17 years in good health. Sequenced sample: blood. This chain links TRBV6-2 or TRBV6-3 with TRBJ1-1; D is ambiguous. CDR3 nucleotides: TGTGCCAGCAGTAGGAAGAACACTGAAGCTTTCTTT. It specifies CASSRKNTEAFF.